The entry below gives a single T cell receptor beta chain sequence along with its context. In the authors' workflow: Estimates of nucleated cell counts were drawn from the amplification of reference gene primers. The protocol was immunoSEQ multiplex PCR, while the TCRdb copy is restricted to in-frame clones and leaves out a portion. The V and J calls and clone size were taken over from that table, and D and trimming were inferred from the DNA. Among hundreds of thousands of clones listed, 87% were seen once. This sample is part of a study of blood T cell repertoires in COVID-19. For the study at large: Researchers got acute and convalescent COVID-19 samples from the United States, Italy and Spain. The cDNA or gDNA used as material had been derived from T cells, B-cell-depleted T cells, or PBMCs.

This CDR3 has 17 residues. The receptor comes from a woman under 30 who had recovered from COVID-19. This chain joins TRBV21-1 and TRBJ2-1; the tabulated D call, TRBD1, remains unverified against the DNA. TRBV21-1 represents a pseudogene. Sequenced: peripheral blood. The DNA for the CDR3 is TGTGCCAGCAGCAAAGTTCTACTTCGGACGGATCAGGGCGAGCAGTTCTTC. Protein product: CASSKVLLRTDQGEQFF.